The 15 T cell receptor beta chains reported below all come from one sample, sequenced in a study of molecular identifiers for immune sequencing clone quantification. One entry per CDR3 protein, called by TCRdb with MiXCR from the PCR reads. The table has more than 450,000 distinct CDR3 sequences, roughly 23% seen once. Sequences were obtained from naive CD8+ T cells from blood, with Jurkat cell RNA spiked in. Subset indicated: FACS-sorted CD8+CD4-CCR7+CD45RA+ naive T cells. These receptors were taken from a human donor in good health. Some libraries in this study had Jurkat cell RNA spiked in.

There are many counts of this clonotype. J is TRBJ1-6 and V is TRBV4-1, with D maybe TRBD1 (5 bases). There are 17 residues in the CDR3. Germline CDR1 MGHRA, CDR2 YSYEKL. The germline V and J ends were trimmed by 3 bases and 0 bases, with 12 bases remaining between them. CDR3 region: CASSHEPGLSYNSPLHF. The CDR3 DNA reads TGCGCCAGCAGCCATGAACCGGGACTCTCCTATAATTCACCCCTCCACTTT.

V usage is TRBV7-9 and J usage is TRBJ2-5; maybe TRBD1 (5 bases). The ends were cut back, 5 bases at V and 0 bases at J, with 16 bases in the middle. CDR3 length equals 16 residues. The V gene's germline CDR1 is SEHNR and CDR2 FQNEAQ (reference sequence). The CDR3 DNA sequence: TGTGCCAGCAGCCTCAGGGATCCGAGCTACCAAGAGACCCAGTACTTC. Encoded protein: CASSLRDPSYQETQYF. Together with reference TRBV7-9 and TRBJ2-5, the CDR3 gives the full variable domain: DTGVSQNPRHKITKRGQNVTFRCDPISEHNRLYWYRQTLGQGPEFLTYFQNEAQLEKSRLLSDRFSAERPKGSFSTLEIQRTEQGDSAMYLCASSLRDPSYQETQYFGPGTRLLVL.

The chain links TRBV6-7 to TRBJ1-3; D is ambiguous. TRBV6-7 is an open reading frame, and its role is uncertain. The CDR3 consists of 15 residues. V lost 4 bases to trimming and J lost 9 bases, with 19 bases between them. The CDR3 sequence: CASSCSGFECGTIYF. Here the CDR3 DNA reads TGTGCCAGCAGTTGCAGCGGTTTCGAATGTGGCACCATATATTTT.

This clonotype was recorded at least ten times. The chain joins TRBV5-1 to TRBJ1-3; D unresolved. Germline CDR1 is SGHRS and CDR2 is YFSETQ. V was pared by 1 base and J by 0 bases, with 5 bases between. The CDR3 has 14 amino acids. CDR3 in DNA: TGCGCCAGCAGCTTGACGGACTCTGGAAACACCATATATTTT. It specifies CASSLTDSGNTIYF.

The chain carries TRBV4-2 and TRBJ2-3, with D uncertain. CDR1 is LGHNA and CDR2 is YNFKEQ in the germline V gene. The germline V and J ends were trimmed by 2 bases and 5 bases, with 20 bases remaining between them. The CDR3 length is 17 residues. For the CDR3, the DNA is TGTGCCAGCAGCCAAACCCCTGGGGTCCCCGAAGGAGATACGCAGTATTTT. It is translated as CASSQTPGVPEGDTQYF.

A few counts support this clonotype. The rearrangement uses TRBV24-1 and TRBJ2-1, with 8 positions matching TRBD2. From germline, CDR1 is KGHDR and CDR2 SFDVKD. With 8 bases clipped from V and 7 bases from J, the junction kept 3 bases outside the gene matches. CDR3 length: 12 residues. CDR3 amino acids: CATTGGENEQFF. CDR3 in DNA: TGTGCCACCACCGGGGGGGAAAATGAGCAGTTCTTC.

This clonotype has just a few counts. This chain uses TRBV30 with TRBJ2-7, with TRBD1 identical over 7 bases. Germline loops: CDR1 GTSNPN, CDR2 SVGIG (reference sequence). V shed 4 bases and J 0 bases; nucleotides not matched to a gene: 6. The CDR3 loop spans 14 amino acids. The CDR3 sequence: CAWTWDSTSYEQYF. CDR3 sequence (DNA): TGTGCCTGGACATGGGACAGCACCTCCTACGAGCAGTACTTC.

The rearrangement uses TRBV28 and TRBJ2-7, with 12 bases that match TRBD1. Trimming removed 5 bases from V and 4 bases from J; junction bases left unmatched: 6. The CDR3 covers 15 residues. Germline loops: CDR1 MDHEN, CDR2 SYDVKM. The CDR3 DNA is TGTGCCAGCAGTCTACCGGGACAGGGGGCGTACGAGCAGTACTTC. Translating gives CASSLPGQGAYEQYF.

This clonotype was picked up many times. V gene TRBV4-3 combines with J gene TRBJ1-1, with 8 positions matching TRBD1. The CDR3 runs 14 residues. CDR1 and CDR2 from the germline V gene are LGHNA and YSLEER. The V and J ends lost 4 bases and 3 bases, in that order; junction bases with no gene match: 4. The CDR3 sequence is CASSPNRGYTEAFF. DNA for the CDR3: TGCGCCAGCAGCCCTAACAGGGGGTACACTGAAGCTTTCTTT.

This clonotype was counted only a few times. The CDR3 is CASSDGTDSNQPQHF. The CDR3 DNA follows: TGTGCCAGCAGCGACGGGACGGACAGCAATCAGCCCCAGCATTTT. The chain couples TRBV9 to TRBJ1-5; D might be TRBD1 (5 bases). The CDR3 totals 15 residues. The V gene lost 3 bases and the J gene lost 1 base, with 11 bases spanning the gap. The V gene's germline CDR1 is SGDLS and CDR2 YYNGEE.

This clonotype has more than one count but fewer than ten. This chain connects TRBV5-3 to TRBJ2-7, with 9 bases fitting TRBD1. TRBV5-3 is given ORF status, its function remaining uncertain. The junction had 7 bases not matched to a gene; V was cut back by 4 bases and J by 5 bases. The CDR3 sequence is 14 residues long. The CDR3 here is CARSPDRGWDEQYF. CDR3 DNA sequence: TGTGCCAGAAGCCCGGACAGGGGTTGGGACGAGCAGTACTTC.

The chain joins TRBV4-1 to TRBJ2-7; D remains ambiguous. The CDR3 is 13 amino acids. The V and J ends lost 1 base and 6 bases respectively, with 10 bases between them. Germline CDR1 and CDR2: MGHRA and YSYEKL. CDR3 region: CASSQGGAAEQYF. The CDR3 DNA follows: TGCGCCAGCAGCCAAGGCGGCGCGGCCGAGCAGTACTTC.

The chain carries TRBV7-9 and TRBJ2-3; 9 bases are a match to TRBD1. Looked up from germline, CDR1 is SEHNR and CDR2 is FQNEAQ (reference sequence). J lost 0 bases, V lost 8 bases, and 6 bases had no gene match. The CDR3 is 15 amino acids. The CDR3 sequence: CASGRGQGSTDTQYF. CDR3 coding DNA: TGTGCCAGCGGCCGGGGACAGGGCAGCACAGATACGCAGTATTTT.

This clonotype was seen many times. The CDR3 DNA follows: TGCAGTGCTAGAGACGTACAGCGTACCTACGAGCAGTACTTC. This translates into CSARDVQRTYEQYF. This sequence joins TRBV20-1 and TRBJ2-7; no clear D. V dropped 0 bases and J dropped 2 bases, with 11 bases sitting between them. Germline CDR1 is DFQATT and CDR2 is SNEGSKA (reference sequence). The CDR3 covers 14 residues.

Many counts were recorded for this clonotype. This chain connects TRBV2 to TRBJ2-3, with D maybe TRBD2 (5 bases). The V end lost 4 bases, the J end lost 0 bases, and 11 bases lay between the germline ends. The CDR3 spans 15 residues. Per the germline V gene, CDR1 is SNHLY and CDR2 is FYNNEI. The CDR3 loop is CASSGVGLSTDTQYF. CDR3 coding DNA: TGTGCCAGCAGTGGGGTTGGACTGAGCACAGATACGCAGTATTTT.